This is a list of T cell receptor beta chains from one sample in a study of human versus mouse CDR3 diversity and MHC coevolution. Libraries were prepared by immunoSEQ multiplex PCR; TCRdb keeps only in-frame clonotypes and omits some of them. This table has 80,000 or so clones, around 95% appearing once. Sequencing input: naive CD4+ T cells from blood. The source of these receptors is a person between 25 and 69 years old in good health. CDR3s include the opening cysteine and the closing phenylalanine or tryptophan. The order of the fields is clone size, D gene, V gene, J gene, CDR3 DNA, CDR3 protein. The D gene is left open where the match is weak. Rows may omit the clone size; those that give it use once, few, many or a size class.

NA	TRBD1	TRBV27	TRBJ2-5	TGTGCCAGCAGTTATACAGGGGTAGAGACCCAGTACTTC	CASSYTGVETQYF
once	TRBD1	TRBV7-2	TRBJ1-1	TGTGCCAGCAGCCCTAACAGGGGTGGGAACACTGAAGCTTTCTTT	CASSPNRGGNTEAFF
NA	TRBD2	TRBV7-2	TRBJ2-2	TGTGCCAGCAGCTCTGTTAGCGGGGGGGGCCCCGGGGAGCTGTTTTTT	CASSSVSGGGPGELFF
NA	TRBD1	TRBV6-5	TRBJ1-5	TGTGCCAGCAGTTCCTTGACAGGGTATAGCAATCAGCCCCAGCATTTT	CASSSLTGYSNQPQHF
once	TRBD2	TRBV18	TRBJ2-5	TGTGCCAGCTCACCGTTACTAGCGGGCTACCAAGAGACCCAGTACTTC	CASSPLLAGYQETQYF
NA	TRBD1	TRBV5-6	TRBJ2-7	TGTGCCAGCAGCCTGACCGGGACAGGGTCCTACGAGCAGTACTTC	CASSLTGTGSYEQYF
NA	TRBD2	TRBV5-1	TRBJ2-5	TGCGCCAGCATCCCGAGCGGGGGGTCCCGGGAGACCCAGTACTTC	CASIPSGGSRETQYF
NA	NA	TRBV15	TRBJ2-7	TGTGCCACCAGCAGCCGGGACTCAACCTACGAGCAGTACTTC	CATSSRDSTYEQYF
NA	NA	TRBV28	TRBJ1-5	TGTGCCACTGCGACAGTTAATCAGCCCCAGCATTTT	CATATVNQPQHF
NA	TRBD1	TRBV7-9	TRBJ1-4	TGTGCCAGCAGCTTCGGGACAGGCAACAATGAAAAACTGTTTTTT	CASSFGTGNNEKLFF
NA	TRBD1	TRBV2	TRBJ1-1	TGTGCCAGCAGTTGGACAGGGGCGCCCCCCGAAGCTTTCTTT	CASSWTGAPPEAFF
NA	NA	TRBV18	TRBJ2-1	TGTGCCAGCTCACCTTATGGACACCCAGACGTGGGGTCCTACAATGAGCAGTTCTTC	CASSPYGHPDVGSYNEQFF
NA	TRBD1	TRBV19	TRBJ1-1	TGTGCCACCCAAACTGGACAGGGGGCCGGCACTGAAGCTTTCTTT	CATQTGQGAGTEAFF
once	NA	TRBV7-2	TRBJ2-3	TGTGCCAGCAGCTTAGTTACGAGGTTCACCACAGATACGCAGTATTTT	CASSLVTRFTTDTQYF
NA	NA	TRBV12-5	TRBJ2-6	TGTGCTAGTGCCCTGACAAAGACACACTCTGGGGCCAACGTCCTGACTTTC	CASALTKTHSGANVLTF
NA	TRBD2	TRBV7-2	TRBJ2-1	TGTGCCAGCACCTCGGGACTAGCGACGCAGTTCTTC	CASTSGLATQFF
NA	TRBD1	TRBV27	TRBJ2-1	TGTGCCAGCAGCCCCGACAGGGGGTTGTCCTACAATGAGCAGTTCTTC	CASSPDRGLSYNEQFF
NA	NA	TRBV7-3	TRBJ2-3	TGTGCCAGCAGCTTTTCAGGGGGGAGCCTGAATACGCAGTATTTT	CASSFSGGSLNTQYF
NA	TRBD2	TRBV11-1	TRBJ2-7	TGTGCCAGCAGCTTCTTAAGCGGGAGAAACTACGAGCAGTACTTC	CASSFLSGRNYEQYF
once	NA	TRBV5-6	TRBJ1-2	TGTGCCAGCAGACCCAGGGGAAATGTTCATGGCTACACCTTC	CASRPRGNVHGYTF
NA	TRBD2	TRBV18	TRBJ2-1	TGTGCCAGCTCACCACCGGGACTAGCGGGAGGGTCTTCCTACAATGAGCAGTTCTTC	CASSPPGLAGGSSYNEQFF
NA	TRBD1	TRBV5-1	TRBJ2-7	TGCGCCAGCAGCTTGTACAGGGGTAATGCCTACTTC	CASSLYRGNAYF
NA	NA	TRBV7-9	TRBJ2-3	TGTGCCAGCAGCTTAACTACCACAGATACGCAGTATTTT	CASSLTTTDTQYF
NA	TRBD2	TRBV19	TRBJ2-2	TGTGCCAGTAGTATAGACCGGCTAGCGGGAGTCACCGGGGAGCTGTTTTTT	CASSIDRLAGVTGELFF
once	NA	TRBV25-1	TRBJ1-3	TGTGCCAGCAGTGAGCCCGCACCGGCTGGAAACACCATATATTTT	CASSEPAPAGNTIYF
NA	NA	TRBV7-9	TRBJ1-5	TGTGCCAGCAGTCCGTACGGGTTCTGGCAGCCCCAGCATTTT	CASSPYGFWQPQHF
few	NA	TRBV9	TRBJ2-7	TGTGCCAGCAGCGTAGGGGGCCTGGAAGAGCAGTACTTC	CASSVGGLEEQYF
NA	NA	TRBV6-5	TRBJ1-1	TGTGCCAGCCAGACCGGGGTCGGCACTGAAGCTTTCTTT	CASQTGVGTEAFF
NA	TRBD1	TRBV5-5	TRBJ1-2	TGTGCCAGCAGCTCCGGGACAGGGGGGCTTGGCTACACCTTC	CASSSGTGGLGYTF
NA	TRBD1	TRBV5-4	TRBJ2-7	TGTGCCAGCAGCAAAGGGGTAGGCCAGGGGGTCAGGGAGCAGTACTTC	CASSKGVGQGVREQYF
NA	TRBD2	TRBV19	TRBJ2-3	TGTGCCAGTAGTCTCTGGACTAGCGGGAGCACAGATACGCAGTATTTT	CASSLWTSGSTDTQYF
NA	NA	TRBV11-2	TRBJ1-2	TGTGCCAGCAGCTTAGGAATCGGCTATGGCTACACCTTC	CASSLGIGYGYTF
NA	TRBD1	TRBV7-2	TRBJ2-7	TGTGCCAGCAGCTGGACGGGACAGGGCTACGAGCAGTACTTC	CASSWTGQGYEQYF